This T cell receptor beta chain was retrieved from a study of T cell repertoires in cytomegalovirus infection. Germline CDR1 and CDR2: MNHEY and SVGAGI. The CDR3 is made up of 17 amino acids. With V trimmed by 6 bases and J by 9 bases, 17 bases remained unmatched. From the reads, TCRdb called clonotypes with MiXCR, one entry per CDR3 protein. This sample has over 250,000 distinct CDR3 sequences, with under 25% found just once. This clonotype was counted at least ten times. Antigen specificity is unknown. This clonotype was obtained from a human donor in good health (CMV status not recorded). Some clones in this sample may be carry-over from other donors' samples. This chain links TRBV6-5 with TRBJ2-1, with 10 bases lining up with TRBD2. This material consisted of cultured PBMCs, taken from culture after CMV antigen stimulation. This chain's CDR3 is CASSPPLGLAEGSEQFF. CDR3 in DNA: TGTGCCAGCAGCCCCCCCCTCGGACTAGCGGAGGGAAGTGAGCAGTTCTTC.